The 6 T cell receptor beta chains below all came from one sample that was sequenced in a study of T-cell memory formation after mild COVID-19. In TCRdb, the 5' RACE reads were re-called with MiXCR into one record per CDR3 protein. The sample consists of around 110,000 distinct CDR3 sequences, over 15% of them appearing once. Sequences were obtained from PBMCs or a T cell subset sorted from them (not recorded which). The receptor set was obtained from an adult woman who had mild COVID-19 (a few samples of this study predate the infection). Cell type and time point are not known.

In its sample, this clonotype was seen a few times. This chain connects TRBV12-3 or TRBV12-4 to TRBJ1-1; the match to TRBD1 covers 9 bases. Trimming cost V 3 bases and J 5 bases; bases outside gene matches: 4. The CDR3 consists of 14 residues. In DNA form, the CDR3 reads TGTGCCAGCAGTTTCGGGACAGGGAGTACTGAAGCTTTCTTT. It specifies CASSFGTGSTEAFF.

The chain's CDR3 is CASSLGQSNEKLFF. DNA of the CDR3: TGCGCCAGCAGCTTGGGACAGTCAAATGAAAAACTGTTTTTT. V usage is TRBV5-1 and J usage is TRBJ1-4; D may be TRBD1 (5 bases). This CDR3 has 14 residues. Germline-derived CDR1 and CDR2 are SGHRS and YFSETQ. Trimming cost V 0 bases and J 5 bases, with 8 bases left between them.

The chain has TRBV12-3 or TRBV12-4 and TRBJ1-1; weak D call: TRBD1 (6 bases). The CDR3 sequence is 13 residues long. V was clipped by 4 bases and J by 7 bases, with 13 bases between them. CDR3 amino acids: CASSSSGHLEAFF. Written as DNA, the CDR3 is TGTGCCAGCAGTTCCTCGGGACACCTTGAAGCTTTCTTT.

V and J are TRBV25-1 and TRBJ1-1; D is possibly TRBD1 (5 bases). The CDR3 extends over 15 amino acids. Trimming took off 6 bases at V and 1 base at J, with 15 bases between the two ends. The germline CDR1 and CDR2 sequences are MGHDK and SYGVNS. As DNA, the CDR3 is TGTGCCAGCAGCTTCGGGAGGGGCTCGAACACTGAAGCTTTCTTT. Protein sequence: CASSFGRGSNTEAFF.

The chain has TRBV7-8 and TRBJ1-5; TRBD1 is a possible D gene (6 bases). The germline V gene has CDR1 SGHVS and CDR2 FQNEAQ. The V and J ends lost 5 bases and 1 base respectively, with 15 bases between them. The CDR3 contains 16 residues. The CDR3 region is CASSLYLRGSNQPQHF. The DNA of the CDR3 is TGTGCCAGCAGCCTATACCTCAGGGGAAGCAATCAGCCCCAGCATTTT.

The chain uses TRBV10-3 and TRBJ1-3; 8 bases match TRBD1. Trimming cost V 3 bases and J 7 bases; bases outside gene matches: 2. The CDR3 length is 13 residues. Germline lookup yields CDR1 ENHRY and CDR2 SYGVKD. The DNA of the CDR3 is TGTGCCATCAGTGAAAGACAGGGGAACACCATATATTTT. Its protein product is CAISERQGNTIYF.